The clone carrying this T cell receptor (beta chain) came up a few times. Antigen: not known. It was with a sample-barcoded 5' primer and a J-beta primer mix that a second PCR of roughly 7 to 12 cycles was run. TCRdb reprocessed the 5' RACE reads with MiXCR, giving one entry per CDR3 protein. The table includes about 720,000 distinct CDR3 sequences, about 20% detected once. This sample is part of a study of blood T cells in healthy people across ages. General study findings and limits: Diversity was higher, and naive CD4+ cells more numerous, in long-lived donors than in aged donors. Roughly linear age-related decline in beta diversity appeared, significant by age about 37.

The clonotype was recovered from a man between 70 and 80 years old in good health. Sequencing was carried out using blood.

CDR3: CASALGKQPQHF. The CDR3 DNA reads as TGTGCCAGCGCTTTGGGAAAACAGCCCCAGCATTTT. This chain joins TRBV12-3 or TRBV12-4 and TRBJ1-5; D not resolved. The CDR3 loop spans 12 amino acids. V was pared by 8 bases and J by 7 bases, with 12 bases between.